This paragraph reports one TCR beta chain. Per the study methods: Reference gene primers were amplified, and this amplification served to estimate nucleated cell counts. TCRdb's table, derived via immunoSEQ multiplex PCR, lists solely in-frame clones and lacks some. V and J calls and clone size are as listed in that table; D and trimming were resolved from the DNA. The sample contains about 65,000 clones, roughly four fifths of which appear only once. This record belongs to a study of blood T cell repertoires in COVID-19. About the study: Acute and convalescent COVID-19 specimens originated in the United States, Italy and Spain.

Trimming cost V 0 bases and J 1 base, with 14 bases left between them. The germline V gene encodes CDR1 SGHDT and CDR2 YYEEEE. The CDR3 runs 16 residues. The source is an elderly man with acute or convalescent COVID-19. This chain connects TRBV5-6 to TRBJ2-7; unclear D gene. The sequenced sample was peripheral blood. The CDR3 nucleotides read TGTGCCAGCAGCTTGGGCCCACCTATGCGTTCCTACGAGCAGTACTTC. It yields the protein CASSLGPPMRSYEQYF.